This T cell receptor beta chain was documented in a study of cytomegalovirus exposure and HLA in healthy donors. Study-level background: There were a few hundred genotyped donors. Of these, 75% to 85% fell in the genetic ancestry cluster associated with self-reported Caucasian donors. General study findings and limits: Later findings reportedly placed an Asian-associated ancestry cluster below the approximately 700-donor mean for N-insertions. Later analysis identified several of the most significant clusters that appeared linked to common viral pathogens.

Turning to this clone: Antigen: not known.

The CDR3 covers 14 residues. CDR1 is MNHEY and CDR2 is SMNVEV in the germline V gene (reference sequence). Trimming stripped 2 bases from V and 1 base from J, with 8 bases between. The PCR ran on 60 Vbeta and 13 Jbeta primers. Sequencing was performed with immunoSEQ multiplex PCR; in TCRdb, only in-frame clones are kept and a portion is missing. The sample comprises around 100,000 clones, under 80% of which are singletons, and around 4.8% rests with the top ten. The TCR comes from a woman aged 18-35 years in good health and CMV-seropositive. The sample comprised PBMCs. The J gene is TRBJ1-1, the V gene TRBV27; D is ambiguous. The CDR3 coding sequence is TGTGCCAGCAGTTTAGGGCTGGGGAACACTGAAGCTTTCTTT. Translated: CASSLGLGNTEAFF.